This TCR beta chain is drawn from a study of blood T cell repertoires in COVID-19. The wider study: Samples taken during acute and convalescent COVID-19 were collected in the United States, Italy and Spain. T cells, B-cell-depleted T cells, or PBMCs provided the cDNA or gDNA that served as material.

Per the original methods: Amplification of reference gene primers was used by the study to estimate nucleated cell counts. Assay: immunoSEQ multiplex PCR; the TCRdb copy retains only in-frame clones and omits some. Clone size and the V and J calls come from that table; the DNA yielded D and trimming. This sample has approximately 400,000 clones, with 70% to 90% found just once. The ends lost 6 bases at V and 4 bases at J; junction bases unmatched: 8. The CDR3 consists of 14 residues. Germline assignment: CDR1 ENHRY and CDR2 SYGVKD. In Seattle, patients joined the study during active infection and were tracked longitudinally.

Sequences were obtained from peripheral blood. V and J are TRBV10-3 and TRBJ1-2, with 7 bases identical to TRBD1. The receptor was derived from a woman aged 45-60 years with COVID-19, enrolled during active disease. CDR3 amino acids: CAIRGDSDGYGYTF. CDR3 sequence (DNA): TGTGCCATCAGGGGGGACAGCGACGGCTATGGCTACACCTTC.